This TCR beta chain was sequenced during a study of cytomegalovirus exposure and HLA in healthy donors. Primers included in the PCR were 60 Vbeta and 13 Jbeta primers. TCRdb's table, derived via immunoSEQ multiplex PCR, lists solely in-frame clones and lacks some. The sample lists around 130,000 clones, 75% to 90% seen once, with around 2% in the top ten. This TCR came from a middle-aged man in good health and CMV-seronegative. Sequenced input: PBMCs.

Here the CDR3 DNA reads TGCGCCAGCAGCCCGGACAGGGGTCCCTACGAGCAGTACTTC. Amino acids: CASSPDRGPYEQYF. This sequence joins TRBV4-1 and TRBJ2-7; 9 nucleotides match TRBD1. The ends lost 4 bases at V and 2 bases at J; junction bases unmatched: 3. This CDR3 is 14 amino acids long. CDR1 is MGHRA and CDR2 is YSYEKL in the germline V gene.